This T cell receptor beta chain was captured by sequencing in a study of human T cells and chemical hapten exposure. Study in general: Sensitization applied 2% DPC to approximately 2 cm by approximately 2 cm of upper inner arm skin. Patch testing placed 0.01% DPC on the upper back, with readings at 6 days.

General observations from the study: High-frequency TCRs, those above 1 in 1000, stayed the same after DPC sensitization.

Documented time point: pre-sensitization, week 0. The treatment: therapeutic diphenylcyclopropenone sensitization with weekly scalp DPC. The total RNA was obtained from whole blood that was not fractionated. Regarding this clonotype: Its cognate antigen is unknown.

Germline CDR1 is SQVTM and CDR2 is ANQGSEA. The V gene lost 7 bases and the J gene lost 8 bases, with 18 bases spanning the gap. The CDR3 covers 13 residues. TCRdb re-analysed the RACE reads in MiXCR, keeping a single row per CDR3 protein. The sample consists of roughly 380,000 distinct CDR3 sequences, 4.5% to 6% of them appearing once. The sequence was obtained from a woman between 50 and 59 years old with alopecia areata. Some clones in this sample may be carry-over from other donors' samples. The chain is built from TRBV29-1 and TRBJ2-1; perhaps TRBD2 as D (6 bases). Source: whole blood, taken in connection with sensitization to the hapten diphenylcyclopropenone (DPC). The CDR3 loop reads CSARLGRIHEQFF. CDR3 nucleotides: TGCAGCGCCAGACTAGGGCGTATCCATGAGCAGTTCTTC.